The 29 T cell receptor beta chains below were found in one sample sequenced in a study of technical replicates of blood from several donors. Profiled with immunoSEQ multiplex PCR; TCRdb holds only in-frame clones, not every one. The sample lists about 70,000 clones, 95% to 98% occurring once. Material: T cells isolated from PBMCs. The origin of the receptors is a human donor in good health.

The CDR3 loop is CASSEVAGGTQYF. The DNA for the CDR3 is TGTGCCAGCAGTGAGGTGGCGGGAGGAACGCAGTATTTT. J is TRBJ2-3 and V is TRBV6-4, with 8 positions matching TRBD2. With V trimmed by 3 bases and J by 9 bases, 5 bases remained unmatched. Germline V CDR1 and CDR2: MRHNA, SNTAGT. The CDR3 extends over 13 amino acids.

The rearrangement joins TRBV9 to TRBJ2-3, with 7 bases lining up with TRBD2. Trimming at V came to 2 bases and at J to 2 bases, leaving 5 bases not matched to a gene. Germline-derived CDR1 and CDR2 are SGDLS and YYNGEE. This CDR3 comprises 15 residues. In DNA, the CDR3 is TGTGCCAGCAGCGTGGGTGGGGGGGACACAGATACGCAGTATTTT. This gives the protein CASSVGGGDTDTQYF. The full variable domain, rest sourced from reference TRBV9 and TRBJ2-3, is DSGVTQTPKHLITATGQRVTLRCSPRSGDLSVYWYQQSLDQGLQFLIQYYNGEERAKGNILERFSAQQFPDLHSELNLSSLELGDSALYFCASSVGGGDTDTQYFGPGTRLTVL.

The rearrangement links TRBV19 to TRBJ2-1, with 7 bases lining up with TRBD2. Germline V CDR1 and CDR2: LNHDA, SQIVND (reference sequence). Trimming removed 5 bases from V and 7 bases from J; junction bases left unmatched: 2. The CDR3 consists of 12 residues. The chain's CDR3 is CASSWTRNEQFF. The CDR3 DNA reads as TGTGCCAGTAGTTGGACTAGAAATGAGCAGTTCTTC.

The chain uses TRBV5-4 and TRBJ1-2; 9 bases are shared with TRBD1. V was pared by 3 bases and J by 5 bases, with 5 bases of the junction left unmatched. The CDR3 extends over 14 amino acids. Germline V lookup: CDR1 SGHNT, CDR2 YYREEE (reference sequence). The CDR3 loop is CASSSGTGIYGYTF. The DNA for the CDR3 is TGTGCCAGCAGCTCCGGGACAGGGATTTATGGCTACACCTTC.

This chain links TRBV4-1 with TRBJ2-1, with 9 bases matching TRBD2. Germline loops: CDR1 MGHRA, CDR2 YSYEKL. The CDR3 totals 18 residues. With V trimmed by 1 base and J by 2 bases, 9 bases remained unmatched. This chain's CDR3 is CASSQARSGRSPYNEQFF. The CDR3 nucleotides are TGCGCCAGCAGCCAAGCCCGGAGCGGGAGGTCCCCCTACAATGAGCAGTTCTTC.

The V call is TRBV7-3, the J call TRBJ2-7, with TRBD2 matching 16 bases. The CDR3 length is 18 residues. The J segment lost 2 bases and the V segment lost 2 bases, leaving 6 bases of the junction unmatched. Per germline, CDR1 SGHTA and CDR2 FQGTGA. For the CDR3, the DNA is TGTGCCAGCAGCTTATCGGGACTAGCGGGAGGGGGGGCCTACGAGCAGTACTTC. Residues: CASSLSGLAGGGAYEQYF.

The chain links TRBV11-2 to TRBJ1-1; tentatively, D is TRBD1 (6 bases). CDR1 and CDR2 (germline): SGHAT, FQNNGV. The length of the CDR3 is 16 residues. Trimming stripped 6 bases from V and 0 bases from J, with 17 bases between. CDR3 in amino acids: CASRSTRQALNTEAFF. The CDR3 DNA reads as TGTGCCAGCAGGTCGACTCGACAGGCCTTGAACACTGAAGCTTTCTTT.

The rearrangement links TRBV27 to TRBJ2-1, with TRBD2 identical over 7 bases. Germline V gene data show CDR1 as MNHEY and CDR2 as SMNVEV (reference sequence). The CDR3 has 14 residues. V shed 8 bases, J shed 7 bases, and the junction held 11 bases outside the gene matches. CDR3 nucleotide sequence: TGTGCCAGCCGCCTTCCCGGGACTATAAATGAGCAGTTCTTC. This gives the protein CASRLPGTINEQFF.

The rearrangement uses TRBV2 and TRBJ2-7, with 7 bases that match TRBD2. Germline assignment: CDR1 SNHLY and CDR2 FYNNEI. The CDR3 loop spans 16 amino acids. Trimming cost V 5 bases and J 2 bases; bases outside gene matches: 12. In DNA, the CDR3 is TGTGCCAGCAGTTGGATTACTAGCGAGCATACCTACGAGCAGTACTTC. Residues: CASSWITSEHTYEQYF.

The gene calls are TRBV7-3 and TRBJ2-1; TRBD1 aligns across 8 bases. The CDR3 totals 15 residues. V gave up 5 bases and J gave up 5 bases; unmatched junction bases: 8. Germline loops: CDR1 SGHTA, CDR2 FQGTGA. This chain's CDR3 is CASSRDRGLNNEQFF. CDR3 in DNA: TGTGCCAGCAGCAGAGACAGGGGACTTAACAATGAGCAGTTCTTC.

This chain connects TRBV7-3 to TRBJ2-2; 10 nucleotides agree with TRBD2. Germline CDR1 reads SGHTA; CDR2 reads FQGTGA. V shed 5 bases and J 7 bases; nucleotides not matched to a gene: 10. The CDR3 length is 16 residues. The CDR3 loop reads CASSASSGRFIGELFF. The CDR3 nucleotides read TGTGCCAGCAGCGCCTCTAGCGGGAGATTTATCGGGGAGCTGTTTTTT.

This sequence joins TRBV10-2 and TRBJ2-3; D is perhaps TRBD1 (6 bases). Trimming removed 2 bases from V and 4 bases from J, with 10 bases in between. This CDR3 has 14 amino acids. CDR1 and CDR2 from the germline V gene are WSHSY and SAAADI. This CDR3 reads CASSEGGMADTQYF. The DNA of the CDR3 is TGCGCCAGCAGTGAGGGGGGCATGGCAGATACGCAGTATTTT.

The J gene is TRBJ2-5, the V gene TRBV29-1, with 11 nucleotides matching TRBD2. The CDR3 is 15 residues long. Unmatched junction bases numbered 9, after V lost 6 bases and J lost 3 bases. The germline V gene encodes CDR1 SQVTM and CDR2 ANQGSEA. The CDR3 here is CSVDRLAGPKETQYF. The CDR3 nucleotides read TGCAGCGTGGACAGACTAGCGGGACCTAAAGAGACCCAGTACTTC.

The chain is built from TRBV6-6 and TRBJ1-2; weak D call: TRBD1 (6 bases). Germline CDR1 is MNHNY and CDR2 is SVGAGI (reference sequence). There are 13 residues in the CDR3. Trimming left V 6 bases short and J 2 bases short, with 10 bases between. The DNA of the CDR3 is TGTGCCAGCAGCCTCACAGGGAACTATGGCTACACCTTC. Protein product: CASSLTGNYGYTF.

V is TRBV11-2 and J is TRBJ1-5; D perhaps matches TRBD1 (6 bases). The ends were cut back, 3 bases at V and 8 bases at J, with 20 bases in the middle. This CDR3 is 16 amino acids long. From germline, CDR1 is SGHAT and CDR2 FQNNGV. This CDR3 reads CASSFGLQGFREPQHF. The CDR3 coding sequence is TGTGCCAGCAGCTTCGGGTTACAGGGATTCAGGGAGCCCCAGCATTTT. The full variable domain, its missing parts supplied by reference TRBV11-2 and TRBJ1-5, is EAGVAQSPRYKIIEKRQSVAFWCNPISGHATLYWYQQILGQGPKLLIQFQNNGVVDDSQLPKDRFSAERLKGVDSTLKIQPAKLEDSAVYLCASSFGLQGFREPQHFGDGTRLSIL.

The V call is TRBV7-9, the J call TRBJ1-1, with 7 bases aligning to TRBD1. Looked up from germline, CDR1 is SEHNR and CDR2 is FQNEAQ (reference sequence). Trimming at V came to 6 bases and at J to 3 bases, leaving 10 bases not matched to a gene. The CDR3 totals 15 residues. The CDR3 DNA sequence: TGTGCCAGCAGTATCGACAGGGATTTCGACACTGAAGCTTTCTTT. The encoded protein is CASSIDRDFDTEAFF.

The V gene is TRBV11-1, the J gene TRBJ1-1; D uncertain. The V gene's germline CDR1 is SGHAT and CDR2 FQDESV (reference sequence). The CDR3 is 13 residues long. With 3 bases removed from V and 1 base from J, the gap between germline ends came to 6 bases. The DNA for the CDR3 is TGTGCCAGCAGCTTTCAAGCGAACACTGAAGCTTTCTTT. Its translation: CASSFQANTEAFF.

The chain couples TRBV28 to TRBJ1-5; 8 bases agree with TRBD1. Trimming cost V 5 bases and J 4 bases; bases outside gene matches: 7. This CDR3 has 15 amino acids. Germline V gene data show CDR1 as MDHEN and CDR2 as SYDVKM. This CDR3 reads CASSLPGQVNQPQHF. In nucleotides, the CDR3 is TGTGCCAGCAGTCTTCCGGGACAGGTTAATCAGCCCCAGCATTTT.

The gene calls are TRBV4-3 and TRBJ2-7, with a weak D call TRBD2 (5 bases). The CDR3 sequence is 12 residues long. Germline CDR1 LGHNA, CDR2 YSLEER. Deletions cut 4 bases from V and 5 bases from J, with 9 bases between. Here the CDR3 DNA reads TGCGCCAGCAGCCCCGGAGGCAACGAGCAGTACTTC. As protein: CASSPGGNEQYF.

V is TRBV5-1 and J is TRBJ2-5; D is ambiguous. Per the germline V gene, CDR1 is SGHRS and CDR2 is YFSETQ. The V end was cut by 1 base, the J end by 3 bases, with 22 bases between. The CDR3 loop spans 18 amino acids. CDR3 residues: CASSLILTELSGKETQYF. The CDR3 region has the DNA TGCGCCAGCAGCTTGATATTAACGGAACTATCGGGTAAAGAGACCCAGTACTTC.

The V and J genes are TRBV10-1 and TRBJ1-5, with no clear D. Germline CDR1 and CDR2: WNHNN and SYGVQD (reference sequence). Trimming took 0 bases from V and 0 from J, leaving 18 bases between them. There are 19 residues in the CDR3. This CDR3 reads CASSESNIQTVNSNQPQHF. The CDR3 DNA reads TGCGCCAGCAGTGAGTCGAACATACAGACGGTCAATAGCAATCAGCCCCAGCATTTT.

This clone occurred once. The chain combines TRBV19 with TRBJ2-5; maybe TRBD1 (6 bases). V lost 3 bases and J lost 4, with 12 bases in between. This CDR3 is 14 amino acids long. CDR1 is LNHDA and CDR2 is SQIVND in the germline V gene (reference sequence). The DNA for the CDR3 is TGTGCCAGTAGTATGGGGGTCAGGGGAGAGACCCAGTACTTC. Translating it yields CASSMGVRGETQYF.

This chain joins TRBV6-1 and TRBJ1-2; D is possibly TRBD1 (5 bases). The CDR3 totals 15 residues. Trimming stripped 2 bases from V and 2 bases from J, with 12 bases between. CDR1 MNHNS and CDR2 SASEGT come from the germline V gene. The CDR3 spells CASSETTGANYGYTF. In DNA, the CDR3 is TGTGCCAGCAGTGAAACTACAGGTGCCAACTATGGCTACACCTTC.

The chain links TRBV11-3 to TRBJ2-5; D is unresolved. Germline CDR1 is SGHNT and CDR2 is YENEEA. The CDR3 is 15 residues long. Trimming removed 1 base from V and 0 bases from J, with 9 bases in between. This CDR3 is CASSLGGEYQETQYF. CDR3 in DNA: TGTGCCAGCAGCTTAGGAGGCGAGTACCAAGAGACCCAGTACTTC.

V usage is TRBV6-6 and J usage is TRBJ2-1; D possibly corresponds to TRBD2 (5 bases). CDR1 and CDR2 from the germline V gene are MNHNY and SVGAGI (reference sequence). The V end lost 0 bases, the J end lost 7 bases, and 7 bases lay between the germline ends. The length of the CDR3 is 13 residues. For the CDR3, the DNA is TGTGCCAGCAGTTACTCGAGAGGGAATGAGCAGTTCTTC. Translating it yields CASSYSRGNEQFF.

The rearrangement uses TRBV5-1 and TRBJ1-4; D remains unclear. V was cut by 2 bases and J by 0 bases, with 5 bases left in between. Germline CDR1 and CDR2: SGHRS and YFSETQ. The CDR3 has 14 residues. CDR3 loop: CASSFTTTNEKLFF. CDR3 bases: TGCGCCAGCAGCTTCACTACAACTAATGAAAAACTGTTTTTT.

This chain links TRBV2 with TRBJ1-2; D call uncertain. V was pared by 4 bases and J by 8 bases, with 14 bases between. The CDR3 totals 13 residues. The germline V gene encodes CDR1 SNHLY and CDR2 FYNNEI. The CDR3 loop reads CASSGQSSYGYTF. CDR3 bases: TGTGCCAGCAGTGGTCAGAGTAGCTACGGCTACACCTTC.

The chain uses TRBV2 and TRBJ2-2; 10 nucleotides line up with TRBD2. V was clipped by 3 bases and J by 0 bases; unmatched bases: 4. Looked up from germline, CDR1 is SNHLY and CDR2 is FYNNEI. The CDR3 is made up of 17 amino acids. CDR3 protein: CASSELLAGSNTGELFF. The DNA of the CDR3 is TGTGCCAGCAGTGAGTTACTAGCGGGATCGAACACCGGGGAGCTGTTTTTT.

J is TRBJ2-7 and V is TRBV4-3; 8 bases are shared with TRBD1. This CDR3 comprises 15 residues. Germline CDR1 is LGHNA and CDR2 is YSLEER. V lost 3 bases and J lost 7; bases outside the gene matches: 11. The CDR3 DNA reads TGCGCCAGCAGCCACCACGGGACAGGCCGTTCGGAGCAGTACTTC. Amino acid sequence: CASSHHGTGRSEQYF.